This is a list of T cell receptor beta chains from one sample in a study of beta chain features in type 1 diabetes. Some clones are missing from TCRdb's copy, which holds only in-frame ones; the method was immunoSEQ multiplex PCR. Of 600,000 to 650,000 clones listed, 15% to 17% are singletons. The sample consisted of naive CD4+ T cells from blood. The source is a man younger than 30 in good health. CDR3s include the opening cysteine and the closing phenylalanine or tryptophan. Fields, in order: D gene, J gene, V gene, clone size, CDR3 protein, CDR3 DNA. The D gene is left open where the match is weak. For some rows the clone size is stated as once, few or many, or as a class when expanded; others skip it.

D: NA
J: TRBJ1-1
V: TRBV5-1
size: NA
CDR3: CASGRAGRTRTEAFF
DNA: TGCGCCAGCGGGCGGGCAGGGCGGACAAGGACTGAAGCTTTCTTT

D: NA
J: TRBJ1-2
V: TRBV28
size: NA
CDR3: CASSRRGYTF
DNA: TGTGCCAGCAGCCGTCGGGGCTACACCTTC

D: NA
J: TRBJ1-1
V: TRBV19
size: NA
CDR3: CASRIRESQKAFF
DNA: TGTGCCAGTCGTATCCGGGAGTCTCAAAAAGCTTTCTTT

D: TRBD2
J: TRBJ2-2
V: TRBV6-5
size: NA
CDR3: CASTRTSGITGELFF
DNA: TGTGCCAGCACTAGGACTAGCGGGATAACCGGGGAGCTGTTTTTT

D: NA
J: TRBJ2-6
V: TRBV4-2
size: few
CDR3: CASSQRTIANVLTF
DNA: TGTGCCAGCAGCCAACGGACTATTGCCAACGTCCTGACTTTC

D: NA
J: TRBJ2-7
V: TRBV6-5
size: few
CDR3: CASSPSGTTHEQYF
DNA: TGTGCCAGCAGTCCGTCCGGGACAACCCACGAGCAGTACTTC

D: TRBD1
J: TRBJ2-6
V: TRBV4-3
size: few
CDR3: CASSQRRQGALSGANVLTF
DNA: TGCGCCAGCAGCCAACGTAGGCAGGGGGCATTATCTGGGGCCAACGTCCTGACTTTC

D: NA
J: TRBJ2-7
V: TRBV5-6
size: NA
CDR3: CASSLKSGFGEQYF
DNA: TGTGCCAGCAGCTTGAAGTCAGGGTTCGGAGAGCAGTACTTC

D: NA
J: TRBJ2-3
V: TRBV7-2
size: few
CDR3: CASSLAGGGLDTQYF
DNA: TGTGCCAGCAGCTTAGCGGGAGGGGGTTTGGATACGCAGTATTTT

D: NA
J: TRBJ2-7
V: TRBV7-8
size: NA
CDR3: CASSLSRTMVYEQYF
DNA: TGTGCCAGCAGCTTAAGCCGGACTATGGTGTACGAGCAGTACTTC

D: NA
J: TRBJ2-7
V: TRBV28
size: few
CDR3: CASQQTRYEQYF
DNA: TGTGCCAGTCAACAGACAAGGTACGAGCAGTACTTC

D: NA
J: TRBJ2-7
V: TRBV5-1
size: NA
CDR3: CASTLNGGTYEQYF
DNA: TGCGCCAGCACGCTGAATGGGGGCACCTACGAGCAGTACTTC

D: NA
J: TRBJ2-1
V: TRBV7-9
size: few
CDR3: CASSSPGRAGNEQFF
DNA: TGTGCCAGCAGCAGCCCCGGCAGGGCGGGAAATGAGCAGTTCTTC

D: NA
J: TRBJ2-3
V: TRBV14
size: NA
CDR3: CASSRVSRTDTQYF
DNA: TGTGCCAGCAGCCGAGTTTCCCGCACAGATACGCAGTATTTT

D: NA
J: TRBJ2-2
V: TRBV25-1
size: few
CDR3: CASSGQTTGELFF
DNA: TGTGCCAGCAGTGGACAGACCACCGGGGAGCTGTTTTTT

D: NA
J: TRBJ2-5
V: TRBV4-1
size: NA
CDR3: CASSQGGETQYF
DNA: TGCGCCAGCAGCCAGGGCGGAGAGACCCAGTACTTC

D: NA
J: TRBJ1-5
V: TRBV21-1
size: few
CDR3: CANGGSGQPQHF
DNA: TGTGCCAACGGGGGGTCCGGTCAGCCCCAGCATTTT

D: NA
J: TRBJ2-2
V: TRBV9
size: NA
CDR3: CASSVLASPLTGELFF
DNA: TGTGCCAGCAGCGTGCTTGCCTCCCCCTTGACCGGGGAGCTGTTTTTT

D: NA
J: TRBJ1-2
V: TRBV6-5
size: NA
CDR3: CASRLGQSRHYGYTF
DNA: TGTGCCAGCAGGCTCGGACAGAGTCGGCACTATGGCTACACCTTC

D: TRBD1
J: TRBJ1-4
V: TRBV5-4
size: few
CDR3: CASSYSRGANEKLFF
DNA: TGTGCCAGCAGCTACTCCAGGGGGGCGAATGAAAAACTGTTTTTT

D: TRBD1
J: TRBJ2-1
V: TRBV18
size: few
CDR3: CASSPGQGSYNEQFF
DNA: TGTGCCAGCTCACCAGGACAGGGGTCCTACAATGAGCAGTTCTTC

D: TRBD1
J: TRBJ2-5
V: TRBV18
size: few
CDR3: CASSPWQGEETQYF
DNA: TGTGCCAGCTCACCATGGCAGGGGGAGGAGACCCAGTACTTC

D: NA
J: TRBJ2-2
V: TRBV14
size: few
CDR3: CASTRATNTGELFF
DNA: TGTGCCAGCACCCGGGCTACGAACACCGGGGAGCTGTTTTTT

D: TRBD1
J: TRBJ1-2
V: TRBV7-8
size: few
CDR3: CASSADRVGYTF
DNA: TGTGCCAGCAGCGCAGACAGGGTTGGCTACACCTTC

D: NA
J: TRBJ2-1
V: TRBV2
size: NA
CDR3: CASSTPREVYNEQFF
DNA: TGTGCCAGCAGTACTCCTCGAGAGGTGTACAATGAGCAGTTCTTC

D: NA
J: TRBJ2-1
V: TRBV10-3
size: few
CDR3: CAILGTFPHNEQFF
DNA: TGTGCCATCCTCGGGACTTTTCCCCACAATGAGCAGTTCTTC

D: NA
J: TRBJ1-5
V: TRBV28
size: few
CDR3: CASTEGGNQPQHF
DNA: TGTGCCAGCACCGAGGGGGGCAATCAGCCCCAGCATTTT

D: NA
J: TRBJ2-1
V: TRBV9
size: NA
CDR3: CASSVAPSSYNEQFF
DNA: TGTGCCAGCAGCGTTGCCCCGAGCTCCTACAATGAGCAGTTCTTC

D: TRBD1
J: TRBJ2-3
V: TRBV28
size: NA
CDR3: CASSSQGVGTDTQYF
DNA: TGTGCCAGCAGTTCTCAGGGGGTGGGCACAGATACGCAGTATTTT

D: NA
J: TRBJ2-1
V: TRBV4-2
size: NA
CDR3: CASSHPGSNEQFF
DNA: TGTGCCAGCAGCCATCCGGGATCCAATGAGCAGTTCTTC

D: TRBD1
J: TRBJ1-2
V: TRBV6-6
size: NA
CDR3: CASSVQGANGYTF
DNA: TGTGCCAGCAGTGTACAGGGGGCTAATGGCTACACCTTC

D: NA
J: TRBJ2-7
V: TRBV28
size: NA
CDR3: CASTDDPHEQYF
DNA: TGTGCCAGCACCGACGACCCCCACGAGCAGTACTTC

D: TRBD1
J: TRBJ1-6
V: TRBV27
size: NA
CDR3: CASRRTGGYNSPLHF
DNA: TGTGCCAGCAGGAGGACAGGAGGCTATAATTCACCCCTCCACTTT

D: NA
J: TRBJ2-7
V: TRBV7-9
size: few
CDR3: CASSPSGYEQYF
DNA: TGTGCCAGCAGCCCCTCGGGCTACGAGCAGTACTTC

D: NA
J: TRBJ2-7
V: TRBV28
size: NA
CDR3: CASSRGGSSYEQYF
DNA: TGTGCCAGCAGTAGAGGGGGGAGCTCCTACGAGCAGTACTTC

D: NA
J: TRBJ2-1
V: TRBV18
size: few
CDR3: CASSPGQHNEQFF
DNA: TGTGCCAGCTCCCCGGGGCAGCACAATGAGCAGTTCTTC